The T cell receptor (beta chain) described here comes from a study of memory CD4+ T cells and cytomegalovirus serostatus. Study-level information: This sample comes from healthy Belgian adults, eight or nine CMV seropositive, about 23 seronegative.

The sort gate was single viable CD3+CD4+CD8-CD45RO+ cells for memory CD4+ T cells. A remark on this clone: Its antigen is not identified.

This CDR3 region has 14 residues. CDR1 is MNHEY and CDR2 is SVGAGI in the germline V gene. V gave up 7 bases and J gave up 6 bases, with 16 bases separating them. Overall study findings and caveats: About two fifths of the roughly 150 known CMV-associated TCRbeta sequences appeared in CD4+ memory. The CMV-associated TCR signature appears largely within the CD4+ memory repertoire. Repertoires predicted CMV serostatus with median bootstrapped AUC of approximately 0.95.

Generated by immunoSEQ multiplex PCR, the TCRdb table keeps only in-frame clones and is missing some. The data show around 84,000 clones, approximately 84% seen once. Specimen: memory CD4+ T cells from blood. The sequence was collected from an adult in good health and CMV-seronegative. The chain recombines TRBV6-5 with TRBJ1-5, with a weak D call TRBD1 (6 bases). The chain's CDR3 is CASTTGQAGQPQHF. Here the CDR3 DNA reads TGTGCCAGCACTACAGGGCAGGCGGGTCAGCCCCAGCATTTT.